Included here is one T cell receptor beta chain sequence, with context. Primers: 60 Vbeta forward and 13 Jbeta reverse. The repertoire was sequenced with immunoSEQ multiplex PCR; TCRdb's copy has only in-frame clones and lacks some. The sample holds 170,000 or so clones; 75% to 85% are singletons and the top ten take around 6%. The data belong to a study of cytomegalovirus exposure and HLA in healthy donors. The CDR3 contains 17 residues. The chain combines TRBV21-1 with TRBJ1-2. TRBV21-1 constitutes a pseudogene. The receptor was isolated from a man aged 50 to 59 in good health and CMV-seropositive. The sample comprised PBMCs. The CDR3 sequence is CASNPMPGGTVPDGYTF. The DNA for the CDR3 is TGTGCCAGCAACCCAATGCCGGGGGGGACAGTCCCGGATGGCTACACCTTC.